This entry is about one T cell receptor beta chain. Its antigen remains undetermined. Base qualities are not provided; no much larger clone lies one nucleotide away. In total, 666 healthy bone marrow donors made up the cohort. All cohort members were sampled while nominally healthy, although unrecorded immune exposures were likely present. The donor was CMV seronegative and belonged to the group of 352 seronegative cohort members. A peripheral blood sample was provided by each donor, and peripheral blood mononuclear cells were used for TCR beta sequencing. Genomic DNA was extracted from the blood cell samples with the Qiagen DNeasy Blood Extraction Kit. The data are from a study of cytomegalovirus exposure and HLA in healthy donors (TCRdb year 2017). Background for the entire study: An earlier analysis of about 560 of the donors reported 250 to 300 Gb of sequence data and 117 million unique TCR beta sequences obtained from roughly 170 million T cells. All discovery cohort repertoires had been generated on a single sequencing platform. To study patterns of TCR occurrence, a later analysis re-analyzed previously published TCR beta repertoires from 666 donors and added high-resolution HLA genotyping. A separate validation cohort of 100 to 150 different subjects was used in addition to the approximately 670-subject first cohort. An early release covering 550 to 650 HLA-typed donors comprised around 300 gigabases of sequencing data and 65 million to 100 million unique TCR sequences. Donor age, sex, ethnicity and CMV serostatus were collected together with the repertoire data. Typing coverage differed by locus: A, B, C, DRB1 and DQB1 were typed in about 629-640 donors, DQA1 in about 560, DPA1 in 600 to 610, and DPB1 in roughly 470. Among several hundred genotyped donors of the cohort, an average of roughly 230,000 unique TCR beta nucleotide sequences was sequenced per donor, of which about 20% were non-productive. HLA typing included class I and class II loci at four-digit resolution. To decide whether each TCR beta V gene segment behaved as functional or pseudogenic, an earlier analysis of 587 of the donors relied on high-throughput TCR beta sequencing. The study used immunosequencing to profile the T cell repertoires of several hundred subjects and linked those repertoires to cytomegalovirus serostatus. Of the roughly 390 genotyped donors, roughly 76% were placed in the genetic ancestry cluster associated with self-reported Caucasian donors. About five DR-DQ haplotypes were handled as single units for association and clustering because linkage in the cohort was strong. High-throughput TCR immunosequencing, statistical association of individual TCRs with disease status, and machine learning were combined to predict cytomegalovirus infection status. The later analysis used no new phenotypic data to find candidate immune exposures, relying instead on TCR beta sequences and their occurrence across donors. The study was designed to test whether signatures of past pathogen exposure could be identified by cataloging public T cell receptors. A later genetic analysis took genome-wide SNP genotypes for about three fifths of the 666 donors and used that subset as a discovery cohort.

The library came from the immunoSEQ multiplex PCR assay. For the multiplex PCR, a mixture combining 60 forward primers for TCR Vbeta segments and 13 reverse primers for TCR Jbeta segments was used. The CDR3 region of rearranged TCR beta genes was amplified from genomic DNA by a multiplex PCR assay. Amplified TCR beta libraries were sequenced as 87-base-pair reads on the Illumina HiSeq System. Concerning the study's data processing: A later analysis tallied roughly 78 million unique TCR beta chains across the 700 or so repertoires, and 10 million to 11 million of those chains were shared by two or more donors. A nearest-neighbor algorithm error-corrected the raw reads and collapsed the reads into unique sequences, merging closely related sequences to remove PCR and sequencing errors. CDR3 sequences were aligned to IMGT reference sequences to assign V, D and J gene segments. Each retained sequence needed at least a six-nucleotide match to both a V gene segment and a J gene segment. A rearrangement counted as productive if the CDR3 had no stop codons and remained in frame with V and J, and every other rearrangement counted as non-productive. CDR3 was defined according to IMGT convention as the region running from the second conserved V-encoded cysteine to the conserved J-encoded phenylalanine. The earlier analysis of 500 to 650 of the donors excluded any sequence lacking an unambiguous match to a single V gene segment. An earlier analysis of some 610 of the donors called V segments functional above 56.7% productive rearrangements and segregating when the between-donor standard deviation exceeded 5%. A statistical classification framework was built for diagnosing cytomegalovirus status from the catalog of TCR beta chain sequences. V and J gene assignment, in a later analysis, came from comparing TCR nucleotide sequences with IMGT/GENE-DB human TR gene sequences. A later analysis assigned CDR3 sequences and most-parsimonious VDJ recombination scenarios with the TCRdist pipeline. In a later analysis, each TCR beta chain was defined by its CDR3 amino acid sequence together with its V-gene family, and reads without a unique V-gene family were excluded. A later analysis removed nearly 600 highly shared, low-generation-probability nucleotide sequences to deal with suspected cross-contamination and a sequencing artifact. For each public chain, a later analysis derived a clonal expansion index from normalized ranks of inferred template counts within each repertoire. In a later analysis, generation probabilities were computed using a VDJ recombination model fitted to out-of-frame rearrangements, and the results were checked against IGoR. In a later analysis, hypergeometric tests were used to score TCR-TCR, TCR-HLA and TCR-CMV co-occurrence, with a repertoire-size bias correction applied to TCR pairs. False discovery rates were estimated in a later analysis by permuting HLA or CMV assignments 20 times. In a later analysis, co-occurring TCRs were grouped with DBSCAN, and TCRdist sequence similarity was added when clustering was performed within HLA-allele-positive subsets. Co-occurrence clustering excluded repertoires with fewer than 30,000 or more than 120,000 public chains, plus five with anomalous nucleotide sharing. TCRdb limited this immuneACCESS table to in-frame rearrangements with V and J called. A share of clones is missing; checked studies link under half to unresolved V genes, and the rest is unexplained. The DNA was the basis for D and trimming; V, J and clone size are from that table. The sample has approximately 160,000 clones on record, approximately 80% of them singletons. Roughly 1.7% of the sample rests with the top ten.

General findings and caveats noted by the study authors: A further reported finding was that TCR beta sequences accurately predicted the HLA-A and HLA-B alleles for most subjects in the first cohort. The classifier was reported to diagnose cytomegalovirus status with high specificity and sensitivity in both the original cohort and the validation cohort. In a later analysis, some 18,000 TCR beta sequences were associated with specific HLA alleles at a false discovery rate of 0.05. In a later genetic analysis, a missense DCLRE1C variant was associated with V-gene and J-gene trimming of TCR beta chains, and the association was replicated in an independent cohort. Some IMGT-functional V segments, including TRBV6-2 and TRBV6-3, could not be told apart with the 87-base-pair reads, so those segments were excluded. Sequencing depth was assumed to be roughly uniform across donors in the presence/absence analyses, though that assumption may not hold. The authors suggested that the approach could potentially be extended to other disease states and immunological phenotypes. The study gave a list of 150 to 200 TCR beta chains associated with cytomegalovirus. Correlated functional status among segregating V segments might be attributable to linkage disequilibrium, but an unknown experimental factor could not be ruled out. CMV serostatus was the only immune exposure information available for the cohort. In a later analysis, TCR association rates were found to vary across HLA loci, with the most associated TCRs seen for DRB1 alleles and the fewest for HLA-C alleles. In a later analysis, most CMV-associated TCR beta chains were found to appear HLA-restricted, with HLA associations seemingly driven largely by CMV exposure. In vitro tests confirmed that a few of the cytomegalovirus-associated TCR beta chains recognize cytomegalovirus antigens. A later analysis found that HLA-associated TCR beta chains were more clonally expanded and had lower generation probabilities than equally common non-associated chains. Because some donors lacked HLA typing at each locus, the association tests relied only on the typed subset. The sequencing pipeline was judged likely to have produced a cluster of highly shared sequence variants as a technical artifact. Assigning TCR associations to individual alleles was difficult when HLA alleles, especially DR and DQ, strongly co-occurred. Compared with the 666-donor mean, donors in an Asian-associated ancestry cluster had fewer N-insertions in productive TCRs, according to a later genetic analysis. In an earlier analysis of 450 to 750 of the donors, most TCR beta V segments appeared in productive rearrangements about 87% or about 30% of the time, broadly matching IMGT annotations. Only TCR beta chains were sequenced in this cohort, and the absence of alpha or paired-chain data limited detectable features. Seventeen rarely observed V segments, including chromosome 9 orphons, were excluded from the earlier analysis of 550 to 700 of the donors because counts were too low. While some public TCRs were present in many individuals, most TCR sequences turned up only very rarely across donors. According to a later analysis, parvovirus B19, influenza, CMV and Epstein-Barr virus appeared linked to several top co-occurrence clusters.

The CDR3 starts with the cysteine, ends with the phenylalanine, and has 17 residues. Of all the DNA, just the CDR3 is kept, 51 bases in frame from base 1. CDR1 and CDR2, per the germline V gene (reference sequence), are LNHDA and SQIVND. V loses 1 base of germline sequence and J loses 2 bases, and the interval between the two ends is 18 bases. The sequence is built from TRBV19 and TRBJ2-7; possibly the D gene is TRBD1, per 6 matching bases. Sequencing was performed on PBMCs. This receptor was obtained from a woman younger than 45 in good health and CMV-seronegative. CDR3 region: CASSIGGRAGDTYEQYF. The bases are TGTGCCAGTAGTATAGGTGGACGGGCCGGGGACACCTACGAGCAGTACTTC.